This T cell receptor beta chain derives from a study of cytomegalovirus exposure and HLA in healthy donors. Study-wide points: As was reported, the HLA-A and HLA-B alleles of most subjects were accurately predicted from TCR beta sequences.

With 60 Vbeta and 13 Jbeta primers, the PCR was carried out. Method: immunoSEQ multiplex PCR; TCRdb's copy keeps in-frame clones and lacks some. The sample includes 140,000 or so clones, roughly 70% of them seen just once. Note on this clone: Its cognate antigen is unknown.

CDR3 length equals 16 residues. Germline CDR1 reads LNHDA; CDR2 reads SQIVND (reference sequence). The J segment lost 2 bases and the V segment lost 5 bases, leaving 8 bases of the junction unmatched. This receptor was taken from a woman in her forties in good health and CMV-seronegative. V gene TRBV19 combines with J gene TRBJ1-2, with 10 bases identical to TRBD1. The source material was PBMCs. For the CDR3, the DNA is TGTGCCAGTAGTCTGGAGGGACAGGGGACCAACTATGGCTACACCTTC. This sequence encodes CASSLEGQGTNYGYTF.